This T cell receptor beta chain was observed in a study of blood T cell repertoires in COVID-19. As for the study in general: Samples of COVID-19 (acute and convalescent) were obtained from the United States, Italy and Spain. From T cells, B-cell-depleted T cells, or PBMCs came the material, which was cDNA or gDNA.

Per the original methods: Nucleated cell counts were estimated from reference gene primer amplification. Produced via immunoSEQ multiplex PCR; TCRdb's table is partial and in-frame only. V, J and clone size are taken as reported in that table, and D and trimming were inferred from the DNA itself. The profile covers over 60,000 clones, with 60% to 85% appearing a single time and 40% to 60% taken by the ten largest. The germline V gene encodes CDR1 SGHTA and CDR2 FQGTGA. Between the trimmed V and J ends, which lost 6 bases and 8 bases, there was a span of 11 bases. The CDR3 is 12 residues long. Input material: peripheral blood. The clonotype comes from a woman of 80 years or more with acute or convalescent COVID-19. The chain links TRBV7-3 to TRBJ2-1, with D maybe TRBD2 (5 bases). The CDR3 region has the DNA TGTGCCAGCAGTCCTGACGGGGATGAGCAGTTCTTC. Its protein is CASSPDGDEQFF.